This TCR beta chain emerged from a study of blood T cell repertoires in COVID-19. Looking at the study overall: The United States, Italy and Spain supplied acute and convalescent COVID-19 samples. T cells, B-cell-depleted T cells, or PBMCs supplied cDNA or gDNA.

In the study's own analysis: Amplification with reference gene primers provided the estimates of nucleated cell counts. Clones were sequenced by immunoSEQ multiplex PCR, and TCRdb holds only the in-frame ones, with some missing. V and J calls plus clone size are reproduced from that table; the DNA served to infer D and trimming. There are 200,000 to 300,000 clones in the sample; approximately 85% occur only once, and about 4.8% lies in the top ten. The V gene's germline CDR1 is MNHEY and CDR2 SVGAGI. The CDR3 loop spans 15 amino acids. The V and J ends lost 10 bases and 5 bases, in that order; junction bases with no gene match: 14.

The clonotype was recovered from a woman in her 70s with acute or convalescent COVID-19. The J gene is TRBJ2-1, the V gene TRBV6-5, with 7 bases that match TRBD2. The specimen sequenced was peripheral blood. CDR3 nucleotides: TGTGCCACCCTTGCGAGAGAGCGGGGTAACAATGAGCAGTTCTTC. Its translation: CATLARERGNNEQFF.